What follows are 26 T cell receptor beta chains derived from one specimen sequenced in a study of T cells after yellow fever vaccination. TCRdb reanalysed the 5' RACE reads using MiXCR and keeps one entry per CDR3 protein. This table holds roughly 340,000 distinct CDR3 sequences, 7.5% to 9% found once. Specimen: PBMCs, collected on the day of the first yellow fever vaccination. The receptors here all came from a man aged 18-30 years who received the YFV17D yellow fever vaccine.

This clonotype was detected only once. The chain has TRBV6-1 and TRBJ2-1, with D uncertain. The CDR3 is 14 amino acids. Germline-derived CDR1 and CDR2 are MNHNS and SASEGT. Trimming removed 3 bases at V and 0 bases at J, with 6 bases between. CDR3 sequence reads: CASSDQPSYNEQFF. The CDR3 DNA is TGTGCCAGCAGTGACCAACCCTCCTACAATGAGCAGTTCTTC.

This clonotype was found a few times. The chain has TRBV10-3 and TRBJ2-2; D assignment may be TRBD1 or TRBD2 (6 bases each). V was cut by 10 bases and J by 0 bases, with 18 bases left in between. The CDR3 runs to 16 residues. Germline V gives CDR1 ENHRY, CDR2 SYGVKD. The CDR3 nucleotides are TGTGCCAGCCTACCGGGGGCAGGCCCGAACACCGGGGAGCTGTTTTTT. Translating gives CASLPGAGPNTGELFF.

The chain has TRBV6-1 and TRBJ1-2, with D unresolved. The CDR3 spans 17 residues. Germline loops: CDR1 MNHNS, CDR2 SASEGT. V was clipped by 6 bases and J by 2 bases, with 22 bases between them. CDR3 protein: CASSARAKTWMNYGYTF. The DNA for the CDR3 is TGTGCCAGCAGCGCCCGAGCGAAAACTTGGATGAACTATGGCTACACCTTC.

This clonotype was seen only a few times. The chain couples TRBV10-1 to TRBJ2-7; D is uncertain. From germline, CDR1 is WNHNN and CDR2 SYGVQD (reference sequence). Between the trimmed V and J ends, which lost 4 bases and 0 bases, there was a span of 7 bases. The CDR3 contains 13 residues. The CDR3 nucleotides read TGCGCCAGCAGTGTATCACCCTCCTACGAGCAGTACTTC. Its protein is CASSVSPSYEQYF.

This clonotype occurred a few times. The CDR3 region has the DNA TGTGCCAGCAGCGAGGGGGATTGGGCTAATGAGCAGTTCTTC. Translating gives CASSEGDWANEQFF. The chain is built from TRBV9 and TRBJ2-1; a weak D match, TRBD1 (6 bases). The ends were cut back, 3 bases at V and 7 bases at J, with 14 bases in the middle. Germline V CDR1 and CDR2: SGDLS, YYNGEE. The CDR3 is made up of 14 amino acids.

This clonotype was detected only a few times. V and J are TRBV25-1 and TRBJ1-4; D is undetermined. V lost 0 bases to trimming and J lost 2 bases, with 10 bases between them. CDR1 and CDR2 from the germline V gene are MGHDK and SYGVNS. The CDR3 sequence is 16 residues long. CDR3 DNA: TGTGCCAGCAGTGAATATCGAGGGTGGACTAATGAAAAACTGTTTTTT. It translates to CASSEYRGWTNEKLFF.

The chain couples TRBV6-2 or TRBV6-3 to TRBJ2-2; D remains unclear. Germline V gene data show CDR1 as MNHEY and CDR2 as SVGEGT. This CDR3 has 17 residues. V was pared by 5 bases and J by 0 bases, with 16 bases between. The CDR3 protein is CASSQRARRSNTGELFF. The CDR3 coding sequence is TGTGCCAGCAGTCAAAGGGCCAGACGGTCGAACACCGGGGAGCTGTTTTTT.

The V call is TRBV20-1, the J call TRBJ2-1, with D maybe TRBD2 (6 bases). The CDR3 length is 14 residues. V was clipped by 1 base and J by 5 bases, with 12 bases between them. Germline loops: CDR1 DFQATT, CDR2 SNEGSKA (reference sequence). The CDR3 region is CSARVGGRNNEQFF. DNA of the CDR3: TGCAGTGCTAGAGTTGGGGGGAGGAACAATGAGCAGTTCTTC.

This clonotype occurred many times. The CDR3 nucleotides read TGTGCCAGCAGTGAATTTTTCACTGCCTCCTACGAGCAGTACGTC. Its protein product is CASSEFFTASYEQYV. The V and J genes are TRBV6-1 and TRBJ2-7; D is unclear. In germline, CDR1 is MNHNS, CDR2 SASEGT. The CDR3 is made up of 15 amino acids. V lost 2 bases and J 0 bases, leaving 11 bases between the germline ends.

The chain has TRBV20-1 and TRBJ2-5; the match to TRBD2 covers 8 bases. In germline, CDR1 is DFQATT, CDR2 SNEGSKA (reference sequence). This CDR3 contains 16 residues. Trimming took 1 base from V and 2 from J; bases not matched to a gene: 9. In nucleotides, the CDR3 is TGCAGTGCTAGAGCCGATCGAGCGGGGGCACAAGAGACCCAGTACTTC. It translates to CSARADRAGAQETQYF.

V and J are TRBV7-2 and TRBJ2-5; 10 bases match TRBD2. The CDR3 length is 13 residues. The germline V gene encodes CDR1 SGHTA and CDR2 FQGNSA. V gave up 5 bases and J gave up 7 bases; unmatched junction bases: 4. In DNA form, the CDR3 reads TGTGCCAGCAGCCCTAGCGGGGGTCCGACCCAGTACTTC. This encodes CASSPSGGPTQYF.

The table lists this clonotype with a few counts. The rearrangement joins TRBV7-2 to TRBJ2-7; D is tentatively TRBD1 or TRBD2 (6 bases each). Germline CDR1 and CDR2: SGHTA and FQGNSA. Trimming shortened V by 4 bases and J by 2 bases, and 12 bases separated the two germline ends. The CDR3 is made up of 14 amino acids. The CDR3 DNA reads TGTGCCAGCAGCTCTAGTGGGGGGCCCTACGAGCAGTACGTC. This sequence encodes CASSSSGGPYEQYV.

This clonotype was found a few times. The chain is built from TRBV28 and TRBJ2-1, with D perhaps assigned TRBD1 or TRBD2 (5 bases each). V shed 2 bases and J shed 0 bases, with 11 bases lying between them. Per the germline V gene, CDR1 is MDHEN and CDR2 is SYDVKM. The CDR3 totals 16 residues. CDR3 nucleotides: TGTGCCAGCAGTTTACGAGGGGCGAGCTCCTACAATGAGCAGTTCTTC. Amino acids: CASSLRGASSYNEQFF. Together with reference TRBV28 and TRBJ2-1, the CDR3 gives the full variable domain: DVKVTQSSRYLVKRTGEKVFLECVQDMDHENMFWYRQDPGLGLRLIYFSYDVKMKEKGDIPEGYSVSREKKERFSLILESASTNQTSMYLCASSLRGASSYNEQFFGPGTRLTVL.

A few counts support this clonotype. The chain couples TRBV4-1 to TRBJ2-3, with no clear D. V dropped 2 bases and J dropped 0 bases, with 21 bases sitting between them. The CDR3 loop spans 19 amino acids. CDR1 is MGHRA, CDR2 YSYEKL, per germline. The CDR3 DNA is TGCGCCAGCAGCCAATATACGGCGAACTTGCGGAGTAGCACAGATACGCAGTATTTT. The encoded protein is CASSQYTANLRSSTDTQYF.

The chain recombines TRBV10-3 with TRBJ2-1; D unresolved. Trimming took 5 bases from V and 7 from J, leaving 15 bases between them. There are 14 residues in the CDR3. Germline V gene data show CDR1 as ENHRY and CDR2 as SYGVKD. The CDR3 protein is CAISNSNFGNEQFF. CDR3 in DNA: TGTGCCATCAGTAATAGTAATTTTGGAAATGAGCAGTTCTTC.

V gene TRBV29-1 combines with J gene TRBJ2-5; a weak D match, TRBD2 (5 bases). The CDR3 consists of 12 residues. Trimming left V 8 bases short and J 1 base short, with 11 bases between. Germline values: CDR1 SQVTM, CDR2 ANQGSEA. CDR3 region: CSTRRLQETQYF. CDR3 sequence (DNA): TGCAGCACCCGGAGGCTCCAAGAGACCCAGTACTTC.

This chain joins TRBV6-5 and TRBJ1-4, with a possible D match to TRBD1 (5 bases). From germline, CDR1 is MNHEY and CDR2 SVGAGI. Trimming stripped 0 bases from V and 3 bases from J, with 14 bases between. The CDR3 totals 17 residues. The CDR3 nucleotides are TGTGCCAGCAGTTACTCGGCAGGGCAGGTACCTAATGAAAAACTGTTTTTT. Amino acids: CASSYSAGQVPNEKLFF.

This clonotype has only a few counts. The genes are TRBV28 and TRBJ1-2; D is undetermined. Trimming took off 2 bases at V and 8 bases at J, with 9 bases between the two ends. The germline CDR1 and CDR2 sequences are MDHEN and SYDVKM. This CDR3 has 12 amino acids. CDR3 in amino acids: CASSLGEYGYTF. CDR3 DNA sequence: TGTGCCAGCAGTTTAGGGGAATACGGCTACACCTTC.

J is TRBJ2-2 and V is TRBV20-1; no clear D. CDR1 and CDR2 (germline): DFQATT, SNEGSKA (reference sequence). This CDR3 has 16 residues. V shed 6 bases and J shed 7 bases, with 24 bases lying between them. The CDR3 sequence: CSASPTGRPSGGELFF. CDR3 coding DNA: TGCAGTGCCTCGCCGACTGGAAGACCCTCCGGCGGGGAGCTGTTTTTT.

This clonotype came up a few times. The chain links TRBV7-9 to TRBJ2-1; no firm D call. CDR1 is SEHNR, CDR2 FQNEAQ, per germline (reference sequence). The V end was cut by 3 bases, the J end by 9 bases, with 9 bases between. The CDR3 is 12 amino acids. CDR3 protein: CASSFQSGEQFF. The CDR3 DNA is TGTGCCAGCAGCTTTCAAAGTGGTGAGCAGTTCTTC. Full variable domain (rest looked up from reference TRBV7-9 and TRBJ2-1): DTGVSQNPRHKITKRGQNVTFRCDPISEHNRLYWYRQTLGQGPEFLTYFQNEAQLEKSRLLSDRFSAERPKGSFSTLEIQRTEQGDSAMYLCASSFQSGEQFFGPGTRLTVL.

Written as DNA, the CDR3 is TGTGCCATCAGTGAGCCGCCAGGGTATGGCTACACCTTC. It translates to CAISEPPGYGYTF. The V gene is TRBV10-3, the J gene TRBJ1-2, with D perhaps matching TRBD1 (5 bases). The CDR3 sequence is 13 residues long. V was cut by 2 bases and J by 5 bases, with 9 bases left in between. Germline V gene sequence: CDR1 ENHRY, CDR2 SYGVKD.

This clonotype was found a few times. This chain uses TRBV6-5 with TRBJ2-7; TRBD2 might be the D (6 bases). V was shortened by 6 bases and J by 5 bases, with 20 bases between the two germline ends. This CDR3 contains 15 residues. The germline V gene encodes CDR1 MNHEY and CDR2 SVGAGI. The CDR3 sequence is CASRHSYGGKDEQYF. The CDR3 coding sequence is TGTGCCAGCAGACACTCGTACGGGGGTAAAGACGAGCAGTACTTC.

This clonotype was recorded a few times. The V call is TRBV5-1, the J call TRBJ2-6; no clear D gene. Between the trimmed V and J ends, which lost 0 bases and 2 bases, there was a span of 12 bases. Germline CDR1 is SGHRS and CDR2 is YFSETQ. The CDR3 runs to 17 residues. CDR3 sequence (DNA): TGCGCCAGCAGCTTGGCCGATCTGGCTGCTGGGGCCAACGTCCTGACTTTC. It is translated as CASSLADLAAGANVLTF.

This clonotype has more than one count but fewer than ten. This chain joins TRBV7-2 and TRBJ2-5; D is possibly TRBD1 (6 bases). Germline V CDR1 and CDR2: SGHTA, FQGNSA. V shed 5 bases and J shed 5 bases, with 12 bases lying between them. The CDR3 is 13 residues long. CDR3 sequence reads: CASSTRQVETQYF. CDR3 DNA: TGTGCCAGCAGCACCCGACAGGTGGAGACCCAGTACTTC.

In this sample, this clonotype turned up many times. The chain has TRBV13 and TRBJ2-7; 11 nucleotides line up with TRBD2. After removal of 5 bases from V and 3 bases from J, the junction contained 6 bases not matched to a gene. The CDR3 loop spans 15 amino acids. The germline CDR1 and CDR2 sequences are PRHDT and FYEKMQ (reference sequence). The CDR3 sequence is CASSPGLAELYEQYF. In nucleotides, the CDR3 is TGTGCCAGCAGCCCGGGACTAGCGGAACTCTACGAGCAGTACTTC.

V is TRBV5-4 and J is TRBJ2-2; unclear D gene. The CDR3 runs 12 residues. Germline V gives CDR1 SGHNT, CDR2 YYREEE (reference sequence). V was pared by 0 bases and J by 9 bases, with 6 bases between. The CDR3 region is CASSLGGWELFF. In DNA, the CDR3 is TGTGCCAGCAGCTTGGGCGGATGGGAGCTGTTTTTT.